The rows below give T cell receptor beta chains drawn from one sample of a study of shared clonotypes between healthy human individuals. Libraries were prepared by immunoSEQ multiplex PCR; TCRdb keeps only in-frame clonotypes and omits some of them. Of about 2.4 million clones in the sample, roughly 93% were seen once. Sequenced: naive CD4+ T cells from PBMCs. Receptors originate from a man between 18 and 35 years old in good health. Some clones in this sample may be carry-over from other donors' samples. Each CDR3 is given with its conserved first and last residue. The order of the fields is clone size, D gene, J gene, V gene, CDR3 DNA, CDR3 protein. A D gene is named only where the DNA matches it firmly. Where a row states a size, it is once, few, many or the class of an expanded clone; other rows omit it.

>.|TRBD2|TRBJ2-7|TRBV7-2
TGTGCCAGCAGCGTATCTACTAGCGGGAGACCGACCTACGAGCAGTACTTC
CASSVSTSGRPTYEQYF
>.|TRBD2|TRBJ2-7|TRBV7-2
TGTGCCAGCAGCCTAGGGACTAGCGGGAGGTACGAGCAGTACTTC
CASSLGTSGRYEQYF
>.|.|TRBJ2-7|TRBV9
TGTGCCAGCAGCGTAGTGGTGGGGAGCTACGAGCAGTACTTC
CASSVVVGSYEQYF
>.|TRBD1|TRBJ1-5|TRBV10-3
TGTGCCATCAGTGAGTCGACAGGGTTCAATCAGCCCCAGCATTTT
CAISESTGFNQPQHF
>once|TRBD1|TRBJ1-1|TRBV19
TGTGCCAGTAGTATAACAGGGGGCGGCACTGAAGCTTTCTTT
CASSITGGGTEAFF
>.|.|TRBJ2-2|TRBV7-2
TGTGCCAGCAGCGCCCGACTAGCCGGGGAGCTGTTTTTT
CASSARLAGELFF
>.|.|TRBJ1-1|TRBV6-1
TGTGCCAGCAGTGAGAGACGGGGGGACACTGAAGCTTTCTTT
CASSERRGDTEAFF
>.|TRBD1|TRBJ1-5|TRBV2
TGTGCCAGCAGTAGAGGACAGGGCTTGGAGAGCAATCAGCCCCAGCATTTT
CASSRGQGLESNQPQHF
>once|.|TRBJ2-7|TRBV30
TGTGCCCGGAGTCAGGGCAGTCCCTACGAGCAGTACTTC
CARSQGSPYEQYF
>few|.|TRBJ1-5|TRBV6-1
TGTGCCAGCAGGGAACAGGGTGGAAGCAATCAGCCCCAGCATTTT
CASREQGGSNQPQHF
>.|TRBD1|TRBJ2-7|TRBV9
TGTGCCAGCAGCCCCGGGACAGGTTCTTACGAGCAGTACTTC
CASSPGTGSYEQYF
>once|TRBD2|TRBJ2-1|TRBV4-3
TGCGCCAGCAGCCAGATCCTAGCGGGAGGCTACAATGAGCAGTTCTTC
CASSQILAGGYNEQFF
>once|.|TRBJ1-5|TRBV28
TGTGCCAGCAGTCGGGACGGCGTCTATAGCAATCAGCCCCAGCATTTT
CASSRDGVYSNQPQHF
>once|.|TRBJ1-6|TRBV5-4
TGTGCCAGCAGCTTGATGGCAGGGGTGAATTCACCCCTCCACTTT
CASSLMAGVNSPLHF
>.|TRBD1|TRBJ2-2|TRBV9
TGTGCCAGCAGCGACCGACAGGGGAACACCGGGGAGCTGTTTTTT
CASSDRQGNTGELFF
>.|.|TRBJ2-7|TRBV7-2
TGTGCCAGCAGCTCCCACCCAGCCGGGGTAGCCTACGAGCAGTACTTC
CASSSHPAGVAYEQYF
>.|.|TRBJ1-5|TRBV19
TGTGCCAGTAGAAGACGGAGCAATCAGCCCCAGCATTTT
CASRRRSNQPQHF
>.|.|TRBJ2-1|TRBV6-5
TGTGCCAGCAGTTACTCCACTGACAGGTCTCGTGAGCAGTTCTTC
CASSYSTDRSREQFF
>.|.|TRBJ1-2|TRBV28
TGTGCCAGCTCGCAAGCGGGTCTTTCTGGCTACACCTTC
CASSQAGLSGYTF
>.|.|TRBJ2-1|TRBV5-1
TGCGCCAGCAGCTTGGTATGGGGGGAGGTGCACAATGAGCAGTTCTTC
CASSLVWGEVHNEQFF
>few|.|TRBJ1-5|TRBV18
TGTGCCAGCTCACCATTAGGGGGGCATCAGCCCCAGCATTTT
CASSPLGGHQPQHF
>.|.|TRBJ1-1|TRBV5-4
TGTGCCAGCAGCCCCCGAGGTGGGCACACTGAAGCTTTCTTT
CASSPRGGHTEAFF
>.|.|TRBJ2-2|TRBV19
TGTGCCAGTAGTGGACCTTCGGGCACCGGGGAGCTGTTTTTT
CASSGPSGTGELFF
>.|.|TRBJ2-3|TRBV11-3
TGTGCCAGCAGCCTAAACAGGGCAGATACGCAGTATTTT
CASSLNRADTQYF
>.|.|TRBJ1-5|TRBV6-6
TGTGCCAGCAGTTACCTGGGCAGCAATCAGCCCCAGCATTTT
CASSYLGSNQPQHF
>.|TRBD2|TRBJ2-5|TRBV6-5
TGTGCCAGCAGTTATGGGTCTAGCGGGAGTGGCCAGCAGTACTTC
CASSYGSSGSGQQYF
>.|TRBD2|TRBJ2-5|TRBV11-2
TGTGCCAGCAGCTTAGTCCCTGGGACTAGAGAGACCCAGTACTTC
CASSLVPGTRETQYF
>.|.|TRBJ2-1|TRBV7-3
TGTGCCAGCAGCTTTACCAGCGGGTTCTACAATGAGCAGTTCTTC
CASSFTSGFYNEQFF
>.|.|TRBJ1-2|TRBV2
TGTGCCAGCGGGAATGAACAGACCCCCTATGGCTACACCTTC
CASGNEQTPYGYTF
>.|.|TRBJ1-5|TRBV6-1
TGTGCCAGCGGCCCAGGGACTCATAGCAATCAGCCCCAGCATTTT
CASGPGTHSNQPQHF
>.|.|TRBJ2-4|TRBV28
TGTGCCAGCAGTCAAACGACAGTTAGAAACATTCAGTACTTC
CASSQTTVRNIQYF
>.|.|TRBJ2-7|TRBV30
TGTGCCGGGGGACGGAACGAGCAGTACTTC
CAGGRNEQYF
>.|.|TRBJ1-2|TRBV19
TGTGCCAGTAGTCTGGTCGACGGGGGCTACACCTTC
CASSLVDGGYTF
>.|.|TRBJ1-4|TRBV7-9
TGTGCCAGCAGCCGGGCCCTAGCCGAAAAACTGTTTTTT
CASSRALAEKLFF
>.|.|TRBJ1-2|TRBV19
TGTGCCAGTAGTATTCGGGGAGGTCCTAACTATGGCTACACCTTC
CASSIRGGPNYGYTF
>once|.|TRBJ1-1|TRBV5-4
TGTGCCAGCAGCTGGGACATGATTAAGAACACTGAAGCTTTCTTT
CASSWDMIKNTEAFF
>once|TRBD1|TRBJ1-3|TRBV7-9
TGTGCCAGCAGCGCGTGGACAGGCTCTGGAAACACCATATATTTT
CASSAWTGSGNTIYF
>once|.|TRBJ2-1|TRBV6-5
TGTGCCAGCAGCCGTCTAAACCTCAATGAGCAGTTCTTC
CASSRLNLNEQFF
>.|.|TRBJ1-2|TRBV9
TGTGCCAGCAGTGTAACACAGGGATTTAACTATGGCTACACCTTC
CASSVTQGFNYGYTF